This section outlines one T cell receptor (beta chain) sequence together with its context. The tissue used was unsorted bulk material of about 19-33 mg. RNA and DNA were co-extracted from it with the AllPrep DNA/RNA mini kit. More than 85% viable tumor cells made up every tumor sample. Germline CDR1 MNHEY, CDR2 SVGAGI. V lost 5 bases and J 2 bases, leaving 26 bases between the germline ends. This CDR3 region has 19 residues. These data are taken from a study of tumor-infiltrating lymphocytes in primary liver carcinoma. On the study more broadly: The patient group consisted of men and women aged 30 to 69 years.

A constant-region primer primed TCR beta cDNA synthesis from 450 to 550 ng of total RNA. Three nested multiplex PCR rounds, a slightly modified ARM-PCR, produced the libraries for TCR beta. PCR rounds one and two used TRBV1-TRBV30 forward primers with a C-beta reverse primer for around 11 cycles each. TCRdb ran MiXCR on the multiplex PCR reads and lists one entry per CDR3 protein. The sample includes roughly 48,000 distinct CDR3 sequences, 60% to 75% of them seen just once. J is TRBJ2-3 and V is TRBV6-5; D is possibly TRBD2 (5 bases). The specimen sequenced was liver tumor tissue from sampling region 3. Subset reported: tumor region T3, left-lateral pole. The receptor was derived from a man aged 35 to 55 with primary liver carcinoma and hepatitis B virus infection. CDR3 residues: CASSAPNLVGGSLTDTQYF. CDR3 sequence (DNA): TGTGCCAGCAGTGCACCCAACTTAGTTGGAGGTTCCCTCACAGATACGCAGTATTTT.